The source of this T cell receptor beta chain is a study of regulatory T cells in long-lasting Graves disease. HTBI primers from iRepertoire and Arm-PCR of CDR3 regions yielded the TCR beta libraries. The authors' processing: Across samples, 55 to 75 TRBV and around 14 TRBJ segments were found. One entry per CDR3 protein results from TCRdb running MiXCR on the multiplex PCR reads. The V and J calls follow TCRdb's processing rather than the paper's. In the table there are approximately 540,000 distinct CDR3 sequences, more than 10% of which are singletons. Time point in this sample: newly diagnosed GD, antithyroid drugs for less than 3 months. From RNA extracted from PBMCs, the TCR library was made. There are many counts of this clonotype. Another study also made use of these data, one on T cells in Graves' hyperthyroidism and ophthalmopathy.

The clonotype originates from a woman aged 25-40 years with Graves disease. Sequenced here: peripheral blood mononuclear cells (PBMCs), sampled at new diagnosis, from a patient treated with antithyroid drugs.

The CDR3 spells CASSLGTPRLAEQFF. As DNA, the CDR3 is TGCGCCAGCAGCCTCGGGACGCCTAGGCTTGCTGAGCAGTTCTTC. The chain links TRBV5-1 to TRBJ2-1; either TRBD1 or TRBD2 may fit D (5 bases each). This CDR3 is built from 15 residues. Germline V gene data show CDR1 as SGHRS and CDR2 as YFSETQ. With 4 bases removed from V and 9 bases from J, the gap between germline ends came to 20 bases.